These 13 T cell receptor beta chains came from one sample sequenced in a study of cytomegalovirus exposure and HLA in healthy donors. In the PCR, 60 Vbeta and 13 Jbeta primers were used. Repertoires were generated with immunoSEQ multiplex PCR, while TCRdb's copy carries only in-frame clones and drops some. In the table there are over 200,000 clones, around four fifths of which are singletons. The sample taken for sequencing was PBMCs. The source is a woman between 35 and 50 years old in good health and CMV-seronegative.

This rearrangement joins TRBV2 to TRBJ2-5, with a tentative D call TRBD2 (5 bases). There are 14 residues in the CDR3. Germline values: CDR1 SNHLY, CDR2 FYNNEI. With 7 bases removed from V and 1 base from J, the gap between germline ends came to 13 bases. Written as DNA, the CDR3 is TGTGCCAGCAACCCAACTAGAGTCCAAGAGACCCAGTACTTC. It specifies CASNPTRVQETQYF.

This chain links TRBV2 with TRBJ1-2; TRBD1 aligns across 8 bases. Germline CDR1 reads SNHLY; CDR2 reads FYNNEI. The CDR3 loop spans 15 amino acids. V dropped 4 bases and J dropped 6; count of bases not matched to a gene: 10. The CDR3 sequence is CASSALRQGNDGYTF. CDR3 sequence (DNA): TGTGCCAGCAGTGCCCTACGACAGGGGAATGATGGCTACACCTTC.

The V gene is TRBV30, the J gene TRBJ2-5; 9 nucleotides match TRBD1. The CDR3 sequence is 15 residues long. The germline CDR1 and CDR2 sequences are GTSNPN and SVGIG (reference sequence). Trimming took 4 bases from V and 1 from J; bases not matched to a gene: 7. The CDR3 bases are TGTGCCTGGACCCCGGGACAGGGAATCCAAGAGACCCAGTACTTC. It yields the protein CAWTPGQGIQETQYF.

This clone was seen a handful of times. The rearrangement uses TRBV10-3 and TRBJ1-3; possible D gene TRBD1, 5 bases. The CDR3 consists of 15 residues. The V gene's germline CDR1 is ENHRY and CDR2 SYGVKD. Between the trimmed V and J ends, which lost 11 bases and 0 bases, there was a span of 17 bases. This chain's CDR3 is CAPTGSSSSGNTIYF. The CDR3 DNA follows: TGTGCCCCTACAGGTTCATCAAGCTCTGGAAACACCATATATTTT.

The chain has TRBV9 and TRBJ1-3; 7 positions agree with TRBD1. CDR3 length equals 17 residues. J lost 2 bases, V lost 2 bases, and 10 bases had no gene match. Germline V gene sequence: CDR1 SGDLS, CDR2 YYNGEE. CDR3 amino acids: CASSVTGTDLAGNTIYF. As DNA, the CDR3 is TGTGCCAGCAGCGTGACGGGGACAGATCTGGCTGGAAACACCATATATTTT.

CDR3 amino acids: CASSLLVYEQFF. CDR3 DNA sequence: TGTGCCAGCAGCTTATTAGTATATGAGCAGTTCTTC. V is TRBV7-9 and J is TRBJ2-1, with D uncertain. V gave up 2 bases and J gave up 8 bases, with 7 bases separating them. Germline V CDR1 and CDR2: SEHNR, FQNEAQ (reference sequence). The CDR3 covers 12 residues.

In this sample, this clone turned up once. The J gene is TRBJ2-7, the V gene TRBV9; D gene uncertain. The CDR3 length is 14 residues. V lost 3 bases and J lost 2, with 12 bases in between. CDR1 is SGDLS and CDR2 is YYNGEE in the germline V gene. This CDR3 is CASSGAVGAYEQYF. DNA for the CDR3: TGTGCCAGCAGCGGGGCAGTGGGTGCCTACGAGCAGTACTTC.

The V call is TRBV27, the J call TRBJ1-2, with D unclear. With 5 bases removed from V and 8 bases from J, the gap between germline ends came to 15 bases. This CDR3 is 13 amino acids long. CDR1 is MNHEY and CDR2 is SMNVEV in the germline V gene (reference sequence). The CDR3 nucleotides are TGTGCCAGCAGTCCACTATCGAGAGAGGGCTACACCTTC. Amino acids: CASSPLSREGYTF.

This clone was counted once. The chain joins TRBV18 to TRBJ1-1, with TRBD1 identical over 10 bases. Germline lookup yields CDR1 KGHSH and CDR2 LQKENI. The V and J ends lost 6 bases and 5 bases, in that order; junction bases with no gene match: 9. The CDR3 has 15 amino acids. Here the CDR3 reads CASSKTGGIGTEAFF. The CDR3 DNA follows: TGTGCCAGCTCGAAGACAGGGGGCATTGGTACTGAAGCTTTCTTT.

CDR3 coding DNA: TGTGCCAGCAGTCTCCTCTCCTACGAGCAGTACTTC. This sequence encodes CASSLLSYEQYF. The chain employs TRBV27 and TRBJ2-7; no reliable D call. Germline loops: CDR1 MNHEY, CDR2 SMNVEV (reference sequence). V gave up 5 bases and J gave up 0 bases, with 5 bases separating them. The CDR3 length is 12 residues.

This chain joins TRBV7-2 and TRBJ2-5; 13 nucleotides match TRBD2. The V gene end was trimmed by 6 bases and the J gene end by 5 bases; junction bases not matched to a gene: 3. The CDR3 length is 14 residues. Per the germline V gene, CDR1 is SGHTA and CDR2 is FQGNSA. In nucleotides, the CDR3 is TGTGCCAGCAGACTAGCGGGGGGGGCGGAGACCCAGTACTTC. Translated, it gives CASRLAGGAETQYF.

The chain links TRBV30 to TRBJ1-6, with 8 bases that match TRBD1. The CDR3 runs 15 residues. The V segment lost 0 bases and the J segment 6 bases; nucleotides outside the gene matches: 4. Germline V lookup: CDR1 GTSNPN, CDR2 SVGIG (reference sequence). CDR3 DNA sequence: TGTGCCTGGAGTGTAACAGGGGGGGGTAATTCACCCCTCCACTTT. It specifies CAWSVTGGGNSPLHF.

The chain employs TRBV9 and TRBJ1-1; 11 nucleotides agree with TRBD1. CDR3 length: 15 amino acids. The V segment lost 5 bases and the J segment 6 bases; nucleotides outside the gene matches: 9. The germline V gene has CDR1 SGDLS and CDR2 YYNGEE. CDR3 sequence reads: CASRRGGQGDSEAFF. The CDR3 region has the DNA TGTGCCAGCAGGAGAGGGGGACAGGGGGACTCTGAAGCTTTCTTT.